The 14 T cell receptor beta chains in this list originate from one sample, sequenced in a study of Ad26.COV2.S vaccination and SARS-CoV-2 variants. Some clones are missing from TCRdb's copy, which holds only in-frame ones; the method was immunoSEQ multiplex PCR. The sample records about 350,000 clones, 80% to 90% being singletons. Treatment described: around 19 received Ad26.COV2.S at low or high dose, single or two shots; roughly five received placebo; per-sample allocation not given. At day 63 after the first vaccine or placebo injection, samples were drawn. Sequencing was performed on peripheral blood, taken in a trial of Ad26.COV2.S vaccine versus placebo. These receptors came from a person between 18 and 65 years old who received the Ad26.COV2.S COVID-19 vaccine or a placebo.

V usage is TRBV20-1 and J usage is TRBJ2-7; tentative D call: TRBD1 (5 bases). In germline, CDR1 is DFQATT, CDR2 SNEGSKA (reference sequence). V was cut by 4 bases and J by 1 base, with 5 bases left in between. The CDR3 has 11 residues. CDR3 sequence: CSATGSYEQYF. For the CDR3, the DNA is TGCAGTGCTACAGGGTCCTACGAGCAGTACTTC.

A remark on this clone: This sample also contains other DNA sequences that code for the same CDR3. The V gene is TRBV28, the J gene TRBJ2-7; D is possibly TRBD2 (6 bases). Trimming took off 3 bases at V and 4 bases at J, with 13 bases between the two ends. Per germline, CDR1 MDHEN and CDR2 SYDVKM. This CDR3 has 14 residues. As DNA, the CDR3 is TGTGCCAGCAGTTTGGCCGGGGGACCTTACGAGCAGTACTTC. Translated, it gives CASSLAGGPYEQYF.

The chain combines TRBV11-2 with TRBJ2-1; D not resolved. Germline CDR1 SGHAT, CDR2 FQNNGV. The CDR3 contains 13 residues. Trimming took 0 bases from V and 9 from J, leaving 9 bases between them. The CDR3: CASSLDLTGEQFF. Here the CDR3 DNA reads TGTGCCAGCAGCTTAGATCTTACGGGTGAGCAGTTCTTC.

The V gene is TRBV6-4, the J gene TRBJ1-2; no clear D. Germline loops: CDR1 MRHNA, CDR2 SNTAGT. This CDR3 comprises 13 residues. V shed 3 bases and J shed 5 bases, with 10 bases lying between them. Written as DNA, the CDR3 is TGTGCCAGCAGTGAAGGGCCGGGGTATGGCTACACCTTC. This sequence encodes CASSEGPGYGYTF.

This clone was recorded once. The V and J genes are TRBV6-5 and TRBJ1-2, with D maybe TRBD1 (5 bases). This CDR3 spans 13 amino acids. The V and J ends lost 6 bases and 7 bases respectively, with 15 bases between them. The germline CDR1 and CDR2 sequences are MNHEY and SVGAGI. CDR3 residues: CASRDTSAGGYTF. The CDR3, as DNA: TGTGCCAGCAGGGACACCTCGGCGGGTGGCTACACCTTC.

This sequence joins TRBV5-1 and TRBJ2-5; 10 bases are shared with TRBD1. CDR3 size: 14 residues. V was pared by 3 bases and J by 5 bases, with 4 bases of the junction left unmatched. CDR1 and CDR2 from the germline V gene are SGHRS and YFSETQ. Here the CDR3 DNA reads TGCGCCAGCAGCTACGACAGGGGGCGGGAGACCCAGTACTTC. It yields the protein CASSYDRGRETQYF. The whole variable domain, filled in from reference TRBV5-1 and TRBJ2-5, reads KAGVTQTPRYLIKTRGQQVTLSCSPISGHRSVSWYQQTPGQGLQFLFEYFSETQRNKGNFPGRFSGRQFSNSRSEMNVSTLELGDSALYLCASSYDRGRETQYFGPGTRLLVL.

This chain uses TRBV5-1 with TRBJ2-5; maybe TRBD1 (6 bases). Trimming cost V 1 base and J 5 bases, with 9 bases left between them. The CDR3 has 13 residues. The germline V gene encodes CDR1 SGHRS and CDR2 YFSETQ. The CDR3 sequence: CASSLQGSETQYF. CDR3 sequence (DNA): TGCGCCAGCAGCTTGCAGGGGTCTGAGACCCAGTACTTC.

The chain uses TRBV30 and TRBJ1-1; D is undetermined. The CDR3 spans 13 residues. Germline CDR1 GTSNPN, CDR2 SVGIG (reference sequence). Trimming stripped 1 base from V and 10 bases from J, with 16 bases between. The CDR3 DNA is TGTGCCTGGAGTGCTCAGTCAGGATCAGGAGCTTTCTTT. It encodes CAWSAQSGSGAFF. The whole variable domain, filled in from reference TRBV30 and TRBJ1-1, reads SQTIHQWPATLVQPVGSPLSLECTVEGTSNPNLYWYRQAAGRGLQLLFYSVGIGQISSEVPQNLSASRPQDRQFILSSKKLLLSDSGFYLCAWSAQSGSGAFFGQGTRLTVV.

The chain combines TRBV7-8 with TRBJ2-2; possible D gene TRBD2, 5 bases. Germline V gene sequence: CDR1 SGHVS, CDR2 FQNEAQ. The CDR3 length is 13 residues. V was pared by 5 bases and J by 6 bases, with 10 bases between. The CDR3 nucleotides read TGTGCCAGCAGCGACCCTAGCCCCGGGGAGCTGTTTTTT. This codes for CASSDPSPGELFF.

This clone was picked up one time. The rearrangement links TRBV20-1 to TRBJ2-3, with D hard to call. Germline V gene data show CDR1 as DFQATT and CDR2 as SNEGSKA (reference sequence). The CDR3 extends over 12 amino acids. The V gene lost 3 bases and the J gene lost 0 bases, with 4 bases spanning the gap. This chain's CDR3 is CSASTSTDTQYF. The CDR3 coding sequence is TGCAGTGCTAGTACCAGCACAGATACGCAGTATTTT.

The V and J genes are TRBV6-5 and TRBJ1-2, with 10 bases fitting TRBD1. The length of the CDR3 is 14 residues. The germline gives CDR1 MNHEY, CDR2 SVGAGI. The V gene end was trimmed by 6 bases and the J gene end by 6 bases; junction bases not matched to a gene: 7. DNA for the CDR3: TGTGCCAGCAGGCGGGACAGGGGCATAAATGGCTACACCTTC. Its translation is CASRRDRGINGYTF.

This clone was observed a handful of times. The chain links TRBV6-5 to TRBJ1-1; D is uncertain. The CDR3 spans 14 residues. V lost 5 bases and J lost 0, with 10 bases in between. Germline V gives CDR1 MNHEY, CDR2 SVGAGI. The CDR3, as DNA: TGTGCCAGCAGTCGGGGATCCATGAACACTGAAGCTTTCTTT. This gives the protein CASSRGSMNTEAFF.

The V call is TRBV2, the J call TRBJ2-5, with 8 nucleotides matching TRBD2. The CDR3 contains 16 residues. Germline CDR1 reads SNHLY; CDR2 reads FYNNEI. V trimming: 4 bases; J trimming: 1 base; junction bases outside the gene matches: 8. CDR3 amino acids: CASSVSRGGPQETQYF. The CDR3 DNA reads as TGTGCCAGCAGTGTGTCACGGGGGGGCCCCCAAGAGACCCAGTACTTC.

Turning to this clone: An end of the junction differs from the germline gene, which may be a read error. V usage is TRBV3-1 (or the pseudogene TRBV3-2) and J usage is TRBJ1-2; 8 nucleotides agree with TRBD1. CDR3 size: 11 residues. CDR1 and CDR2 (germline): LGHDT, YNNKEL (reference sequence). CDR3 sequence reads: CASSQGDRPYF. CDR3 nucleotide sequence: TGTGCCAGCAGCCAAGGGGACAGGCCCTACTTC.